A single sample gave rise to the 9 T cell receptor beta chains below, sequenced in a study of blood T cell repertoires in COVID-19. Clones were read by immunoSEQ multiplex PCR, and TCRdb kept only the in-frame ones, dropping some. The sample records about 100,000 clones, roughly nine tenths being singletons. Sequencing input: peripheral blood. These receptors were obtained from a middle-aged man with active COVID-19.

The gene calls are TRBV4-1 and TRBJ2-2, with D tentatively TRBD2 (6 bases). This CDR3 spans 14 amino acids. V lost 0 bases and J 6 bases, leaving 8 bases between the germline ends. CDR1 and CDR2 from the germline V gene are MGHRA and YSYEKL. The CDR3 here is CASSQDGGAGELFF. In DNA form, the CDR3 reads TGCGCCAGCAGCCAAGACGGCGGGGCCGGGGAGCTGTTTTTT.

This chain uses TRBV5-1 with TRBJ1-2, with 8 bases that match TRBD1. The germline CDR1 and CDR2 sequences are SGHRS and YFSETQ. Unmatched junction bases numbered 7, after V lost 2 bases and J lost 7 bases. CDR3 size: 14 residues. CDR3 sequence: CASSFNGQGGGYTF. As DNA, the CDR3 is TGCGCCAGCAGCTTTAACGGACAGGGAGGTGGCTACACCTTC.

The chain uses TRBV6-6 and TRBJ2-3, with D possibly matching TRBD2 (6 bases). The CDR3 runs to 12 residues. Trimming shortened V by 6 bases and J by 11 bases, and 15 bases separated the two germline ends. Looked up from germline, CDR1 is MNHNY and CDR2 is SVGAGI (reference sequence). CDR3 DNA sequence: TGTGCCAGCAGCCCGACGGGGGATGGGCAGTATTTT. This gives the protein CASSPTGDGQYF.

V is TRBV6-6 and J is TRBJ1-5; 7 positions agree with TRBD1. Trimming removed 8 bases from V and 3 bases from J; junction bases left unmatched: 7. The CDR3 sequence is 14 residues long. The germline gives CDR1 MNHNY, CDR2 SVGAGI (reference sequence). The CDR3 region has the DNA TGTGCCAGCGGGGGACAGCAGGTCAATCAGCCCCAGCATTTT. Translating it yields CASGGQQVNQPQHF.

The chain is built from TRBV6-6 and TRBJ2-3, with a weak D call TRBD1 (6 bases). CDR3 size: 16 residues. CDR1 and CDR2 from the germline V gene are MNHNY and SVGAGI (reference sequence). Trimming shortened V by 6 bases and J by 3 bases, and 19 bases separated the two germline ends. CDR3 coding DNA: TGTGCCAGCAGACCAACCCAGGGGCTCGGGACAGATACGCAGTATTTT. Protein product: CASRPTQGLGTDTQYF.

The rearrangement joins TRBV5-1 to TRBJ2-6; 8 bases are shared with TRBD1. Germline V CDR1 and CDR2: SGHRS, YFSETQ. The V and J ends lost 5 bases and 0 bases, in that order; junction bases with no gene match: 7. The CDR3 sequence is 17 residues long. CDR3 sequence: CASSSGTGLSGANVLTF. The DNA of the CDR3 is TGCGCCAGCAGTTCTGGGACAGGCCTCTCTGGGGCCAACGTCCTGACTTTC.

This chain joins TRBV7-2 and TRBJ2-7; a possible D gene is TRBD2 (7 bases). V lost 3 bases to trimming and J lost 6 bases, with 21 bases between them. The CDR3 loop spans 16 amino acids. Germline V gives CDR1 SGHTA, CDR2 FQGNSA. The CDR3 spells CASSFRGGRTLLEQYF. As DNA, the CDR3 is TGTGCCAGCAGCTTTAGGGGGGGACGGACCCTTCTCGAGCAGTACTTC. The variable domain in full, completed from reference TRBV7-2 and TRBJ2-7, reads GAGVSQSPSNKVTEKGKDVELRCDPISGHTALYWYRQSLGQGLEFLIYFQGNSAPDKSGLPSDRFSAERTGGSVSTLTIQRTQQEDSAVYLCASSFRGGRTLLEQYFGPGTRLTVT.

The chain combines TRBV2 with TRBJ1-2, with 8 positions matching TRBD1. The germline V gene encodes CDR1 SNHLY and CDR2 FYNNEI. Trimming at V came to 4 bases and at J to 5 bases, leaving 3 bases not matched to a gene. The CDR3 is 13 residues long. CDR3 in DNA: TGTGCCAGCAGTGGGGGACAGGTATATGGCTACACCTTC. Translating gives CASSGGQVYGYTF.

The chain has TRBV3-1 (or the pseudogene TRBV3-2) and TRBJ2-3, with 10 bases identical to TRBD1. The germline gives CDR1 LGHDT, CDR2 YNNKEL (reference sequence). V shed 3 bases and J 6 bases; nucleotides not matched to a gene: 9. This CDR3 comprises 16 residues. The CDR3 protein is CASSHKTTGGADTQYF. CDR3 bases: TGTGCCAGCAGCCATAAGACGACAGGGGGCGCGGATACGCAGTATTTT.